This entry lists 12 T cell receptor beta chains sequenced from one sample in a study of Graves' ophthalmopathy and Graves' hyperthyroidism. RNA transcripts provided the template for amplifying TCR beta CDR3 regions. Second-round multiplex PCR followed a first-round RT-PCR using HTBI primers. A single record per CDR3 protein comes from TCRdb applying MiXCR to the multiplex PCR reads. Here the sample spans around 520,000 distinct CDR3 sequences, approximately 37% being singletons. Sequenced: peripheral blood or thyroid tissue (not recorded which). These receptor sequences come from an adult man with Graves' hyperthyroidism.

The chain's CDR3 is CASSLAAQRGADTQYF. CDR3 DNA: TGTGCCAGCAGCTTAGCGGCTCAGCGGGGCGCAGATACGCAGTATTTT. This chain links TRBV7-2 with TRBJ2-3; 7 bases line up with TRBD2. Trimming took 0 bases from V and 4 from J; bases not matched to a gene: 7. CDR1 SGHTA and CDR2 FQGNSA come from the germline V gene. The CDR3 has 16 amino acids.

This clonotype came up many times. The rearrangement uses TRBV12-3 or TRBV12-4 and TRBJ1-5; no firm D call. Trimming pared 3 bases from V and 6 bases from J, leaving 12 bases between. The CDR3 runs to 14 residues. The CDR3 loop is CASSFLYATQPQHF. CDR3 in DNA: TGTGCCAGCAGTTTTTTGTACGCGACTCAGCCCCAGCATTTT.

The sample holds many counts of this clonotype. The V and J genes are TRBV9 and TRBJ2-5, with 12 positions matching TRBD1. Germline CDR1 reads SGDLS; CDR2 reads YYNGEE. Trimming at V came to 0 bases and at J to 5 bases, leaving 5 bases not matched to a gene. The CDR3 contains 16 residues. As DNA, the CDR3 is TGTGCCAGCAGCGTAGGGGGACAGGGGGCAGGGGAGACCCAGTACTTC. It specifies CASSVGGQGAGETQYF.

This clonotype came up many times. The chain is built from TRBV20-1 and TRBJ1-5; D gene unclear. Trimming took 3 bases from V and 5 from J, leaving 11 bases between them. Germline V CDR1 and CDR2: DFQATT, SNEGSKA (reference sequence). This CDR3 contains 13 residues. CDR3 DNA sequence: TGCAGTGCTAGCTTAAAAAGGGATCAGCCCCAGCATTTT. Amino acids: CSASLKRDQPQHF.

This clonotype was counted at least ten times. This chain connects TRBV20-1 to TRBJ1-1; weak D call: TRBD1 (6 bases). CDR1 DFQATT and CDR2 SNEGSKA come from the germline V gene (reference sequence). Trimming cost V 5 bases and J 0 bases, with 10 bases left between them. This CDR3 has 13 amino acids. CDR3 bases: TGCAGTGCTTTCGGACAGATGAACACTGAAGCTTTCTTT. As protein: CSAFGQMNTEAFF.

This clonotype was seen at least ten times. The rearrangement joins TRBV19 to TRBJ2-7; 7 bases are shared with TRBD1. The CDR3 has 14 residues. V shed 5 bases and J 2 bases; nucleotides not matched to a gene: 6. Germline values: CDR1 LNHDA, CDR2 SQIVND (reference sequence). The CDR3: CASSLWDSPYEQYF. The CDR3 DNA sequence: TGTGCCAGTAGTCTGTGGGACAGCCCCTACGAGCAGTACTTC.

This clonotype was recorded at least ten times. The genes are TRBV10-1 and TRBJ2-5, with D uncertain. The CDR3 is 14 residues long. CDR1 and CDR2 from the germline V gene are WNHNN and SYGVQD (reference sequence). Between the trimmed V and J ends, which lost 0 bases and 5 bases, there was a span of 10 bases. The CDR3 protein is CASSESTVAETQYF. Here the CDR3 DNA reads TGCGCCAGCAGTGAGTCTACGGTCGCTGAGACCCAGTACTTC.

The chain is built from TRBV29-1 and TRBJ2-5; TRBD2 is a possible D gene (7 bases). V was trimmed by 7 bases and J by 11 bases, leaving 29 bases between them. Looked up from germline, CDR1 is SQVTM and CDR2 is ANQGSEA. The CDR3 is 15 residues long. The CDR3 DNA reads TGCAGCGGGGGGGGCGGGGGAACTTCCTACAATGAGCAGTACTTC. Its protein is CSGGGGGTSYNEQYF.

This clonotype was found many times. The chain recombines TRBV7-9 with TRBJ1-1; 10 bases align to TRBD1. The CDR3 consists of 15 residues. The ends lost 5 bases at V and 12 bases at J; junction bases unmatched: 15. CDR1 is SEHNR, CDR2 FQNEAQ, per germline (reference sequence). In DNA, the CDR3 is TGTGCCAGCAGCCCTCAGACAGGGGGCGCAGGGGCGACTTTCTTT. Amino acid sequence: CASSPQTGGAGATFF.

This clonotype was seen at least ten times. The chain links TRBV6-6 to TRBJ1-5, with D possibly being TRBD1 (6 bases). The ends were cut back, 5 bases at V and 1 base at J, with 15 bases in the middle. The germline V gene has CDR1 MNHNY and CDR2 SVGAGI (reference sequence). The CDR3 sequence is 16 residues long. CDR3 bases: TGTGCCAGCAGTACCAGAACAGGGAACAGCAATCAGCCCCAGCATTTT. Its translation is CASSTRTGNSNQPQHF.

In its sample, this clonotype was seen many times. CDR3 loop: CASSREDRGGQPQHF. CDR3 nucleotides: TGTGCCAGCAGTCGCGAGGACAGGGGCGGTCAGCCCCAGCATTTT. The V and J genes are TRBV2 and TRBJ1-5, with 9 bases matching TRBD1. This CDR3 has 15 residues. Trimming removed 5 bases from V and 6 bases from J; junction bases left unmatched: 8. Per the germline V gene, CDR1 is SNHLY and CDR2 is FYNNEI.

A word on this clonotype: At one end the junction does not follow the germline gene, possibly because of a read error. The rearrangement uses TRBV10-3 and TRBJ2-2; D tentatively fits TRBD1 or TRBD2 (5 bases each). CDR3 length: 19 residues. The germline V gene has CDR1 ENHRY and CDR2 SYGVKD. For the CDR3, the DNA is TGTGCCAGCAGTTTTGAGGTGGTGGGGGTAGGCGCGAACACCGGGGAGCTGTTTTTT. Translating it yields CASSFEVVGVGANTGELFF.